This passage covers 25 T cell receptor beta chains from one sample sequenced in a study of shared clonotypes between healthy human individuals. Some clones are missing from TCRdb's copy, which holds only in-frame ones; the method was immunoSEQ multiplex PCR. The data show 2 million to 2.5 million clones, just under 95% seen once. The sequencing input was naive CD4+ T cells from PBMCs. Subset indicated: CD45RA+ positively selected. The receptors shown here come from a man between 18 and 29 years old in good health. Some clones in this sample may be carry-over from other donors' samples.

The V and J genes are TRBV9 and TRBJ2-2, with 9 bases matching TRBD2. Germline V gene lookup returns CDR1 SGDLS and CDR2 YYNGEE. This CDR3 is 17 amino acids long. V trimming: 3 bases; J trimming: 0 bases; junction bases outside the gene matches: 6. The CDR3 DNA is TGTGCCAGCAGCGGACGACTAGCGGTCGCGAACACCGGGGAGCTGTTTTTT. Its protein is CASSGRLAVANTGELFF.

The chain uses TRBV7-3 and TRBJ1-3; no clear D gene. V was shortened by 2 bases and J by 0 bases, with 8 bases between the two germline ends. The CDR3 runs 15 residues. Germline V lookup: CDR1 SGHTA, CDR2 FQGTGA. CDR3 coding DNA: TGTGCCAGCAGCTTAGACGCAACCTCTGGAAACACCATATATTTT. Protein sequence: CASSLDATSGNTIYF.

The V gene is TRBV28, the J gene TRBJ1-2; D ambiguous. Trimming took off 5 bases at V and 5 bases at J, with 15 bases between the two ends. From germline, CDR1 is MDHEN and CDR2 SYDVKM. CDR3 length: 14 residues. The CDR3 bases are TGTGCCAGCAGTATTCGGAGGGTAGGTTATGGCTACACCTTC. Residues: CASSIRRVGYGYTF.

This rearrangement joins TRBV6-1 to TRBJ2-7, with 10 bases identical to TRBD2. This CDR3 comprises 14 residues. CDR1 is MNHNS, CDR2 SASEGT, per germline. V lost 10 bases to trimming and J lost 5 bases; unmatched junction nucleotides: 11. The CDR3 loop reads CATHTGTSANEQYF. CDR3 nucleotide sequence: TGTGCCACCCATACCGGGACTAGCGCCAACGAGCAGTACTTC.

This clone was observed once. The V and J genes are TRBV7-8 and TRBJ1-1, with no clear D. Per the germline V gene, CDR1 is SGHVS and CDR2 is FQNEAQ. This CDR3 region has 16 residues. Trimming pared 1 base from V and 4 bases from J, leaving 16 bases between. The CDR3 nucleotides are TGTGCCAGCAGCTTAGTTGAGGGCGGGGTGAGCACTGAAGCTTTCTTT. This gives the protein CASSLVEGGVSTEAFF. Variable domain in full (rest from reference TRBV7-8 and TRBJ1-1): GAGVSQSPRYKVAKRGQDVALRCDPISGHVSLFWYQQALGQGPEFLTYFQNEAQLDKSGLPSDRFFAERPEGSVSTLKIQRTQQEDSAVYLCASSLVEGGVSTEAFFGQGTRLTVV.

This sequence joins TRBV5-1 and TRBJ1-2; D remains ambiguous. The CDR3 is 15 amino acids. V was trimmed by 4 bases and J by 1 base, leaving 14 bases between them. Per the germline V gene, CDR1 is SGHRS and CDR2 is YFSETQ. The CDR3 loop is CASSGDGYNNYGYTF. The CDR3 DNA follows: TGCGCCAGCAGCGGTGACGGCTACAATAACTATGGCTACACCTTC.

The V gene is TRBV30, the J gene TRBJ1-5; D remains unclear. Germline V gene lookup returns CDR1 GTSNPN and CDR2 SVGIG (reference sequence). The CDR3 covers 13 residues. V was cut by 6 bases and J by 1 base, with 10 bases left in between. The CDR3 DNA reads as TGTGCCTGCTCCCCGGGCAGCAATCAGCCCCAGCATTTT. This sequence encodes CACSPGSNQPQHF.

The chain links TRBV14 to TRBJ2-1; D uncertain. V lost 4 bases, J lost 4 bases, and 17 bases lay in between. The CDR3 runs 16 residues. Looked up from germline, CDR1 is SGHDN and CDR2 is FVKESK. This chain's CDR3 is CASSLGRTLLYNEQFF. DNA of the CDR3: TGTGCCAGCAGCCTTGGACGTACTCTACTTTACAATGAGCAGTTCTTC.

CDR3: CASTLADTQYF. CDR3 nucleotides: TGTGCCAGCACGCTAGCAGATACGCAGTATTTT. The chain employs TRBV6-5 and TRBJ2-3; D remains ambiguous. The CDR3 consists of 11 residues. Trimming took off 7 bases at V and 4 bases at J, with 6 bases between the two ends. The germline V gene encodes CDR1 MNHEY and CDR2 SVGAGI.

The genes are TRBV6-5 and TRBJ2-5, with D perhaps matching TRBD1 or TRBD2 (5 bases each). Germline CDR1 reads MNHEY; CDR2 reads SVGAGI. Trimming left V 5 bases short and J 0 bases short, with 13 bases between. The CDR3 runs to 15 residues. Here the CDR3 DNA reads TGTGCCAGCAGTCCCCTGAGGGACCACCAAGAGACCCAGTACTTC. Translated: CASSPLRDHQETQYF.

J is TRBJ1-1 and V is TRBV19; the D gene is possibly TRBD1 (6 bases). V lost 4 bases and J 11 bases, leaving 11 bases between the germline ends. The CDR3 runs to 11 residues. Per germline, CDR1 LNHDA and CDR2 SQIVND (reference sequence). CDR3 region: CASSTQGGAFF. The CDR3 DNA follows: TGTGCCAGTAGTACACAGGGAGGGGCTTTCTTT. The variable domain in full, with the rest retrieved from reference TRBV19 and TRBJ1-1, is DGGITQSPKYLFRKEGQNVTLSCEQNLNHDAMYWYRQDPGQGLRLIYYSQIVNDFQKGDIAEGYSVSREKKESFPLTVTSAQKNPTAFYLCASSTQGGAFFGQGTRLTVV.

The chain couples TRBV4-3 to TRBJ2-3; TRBD2 matches 12 bases. This CDR3 has 18 residues. Trimming took 3 bases from V and 5 from J; bases not matched to a gene: 12. Per germline, CDR1 LGHNA and CDR2 YSLEER. This chain's CDR3 is CASSHRGASGRAKDTQYF. CDR3 nucleotide sequence: TGCGCCAGCAGCCATCGGGGGGCTAGCGGGAGGGCCAAAGATACGCAGTATTTT.

The chain combines TRBV7-5 with TRBJ1-2; the D call TRBD1 from the table was never checked on the DNA. TRBV7-5 is a pseudogene. The CDR3 runs to 13 residues. The chain's CDR3 is CASSSDRSNGYTF. The CDR3 nucleotides read TGTGCCAGCAGCTCGGACAGATCGAACGGCTACACCTTC.

This clone was found a few times. The chain joins TRBV7-6 to TRBJ1-5; tentative D call: TRBD1 (6 bases). The CDR3 extends over 13 amino acids. In germline, CDR1 is SGHVS, CDR2 FNYEAQ. The V and J ends lost 5 bases and 6 bases respectively, with 11 bases between them. The CDR3 here is CASSRQEGQPQHF. The CDR3 nucleotides are TGTGCCAGCAGCCGACAGGAGGGTCAGCCCCAGCATTTT. Looking up the rest from reference TRBV7-6 and TRBJ1-5 gives the full variable domain: GAGVSQSPRYKVTKRGQDVALRCDPISGHVSLYWYRQALGQGPEFLTYFNYEAQQDKSGLPNDRFSAERPEGSISTLTIQRTEQRDSAMYRCASSRQEGQPQHFGDGTRLSIL.

The sample holds one count of this clone. The rearrangement uses TRBV27 and TRBJ1-4, with a weak D call TRBD1 (6 bases). Germline V gene data show CDR1 as MNHEY and CDR2 as SMNVEV (reference sequence). V lost 2 bases, J lost 8 bases, and 12 bases lay in between. The CDR3 extends over 14 amino acids. This CDR3 is CASSLRSGAEKLFF. The DNA for the CDR3 is TGTGCCAGCAGTTTACGGTCGGGGGCCGAAAAACTGTTTTTT. The full variable domain, rest sourced from reference TRBV27 and TRBJ1-4, is EAQVTQNPRYLITVTGKKLTVTCSQNMNHEYMSWYRQDPGLGLRQIYYSMNVEVTDKGDVPEGYKVSRKEKRNFPLILESPSPNQTSLYFCASSLRSGAEKLFFGSGTQLSVL.

The V gene is TRBV28, the J gene TRBJ2-7; 8 positions agree with TRBD2. Per germline, CDR1 MDHEN and CDR2 SYDVKM. CDR3 length: 14 residues. V dropped 10 bases and J dropped 0; count of bases not matched to a gene: 8. The CDR3 region is CAIQTSGSSYEQYF. The CDR3 DNA is TGTGCCATCCAAACTAGCGGTTCCTCCTACGAGCAGTACTTC.

The J gene is TRBJ2-6, the V gene TRBV7-7, with D possibly TRBD1 on 6 matching bases. CDR1 and CDR2 (germline): SSHAT, FNYEAQ (reference sequence). CDR3 length: 21 amino acids. Deletions cut 2 bases from V and 0 bases from J, with 23 bases between. CDR3 amino acids: CASSLRTARLAPSSGANVLTF. DNA for the CDR3: TGTGCCAGCAGCTTAAGGACAGCCCGCCTGGCACCCTCCTCTGGGGCCAACGTCCTGACTTTC.

The V and J genes are TRBV28 and TRBJ1-5; D ambiguous. The CDR3 has 15 residues. From germline, CDR1 is MDHEN and CDR2 SYDVKM. Trimming removed 3 bases at V and 3 bases at J, with 12 bases between. The CDR3 DNA is TGTGCCAGCAGTTTTGTGGGTGGCATCAATCAGCCCCAGCATTTT. Protein product: CASSFVGGINQPQHF. Looking up the rest from reference TRBV28 and TRBJ1-5 gives the full variable domain: DVKVTQSSRYLVKRTGEKVFLECVQDMDHENMFWYRQDPGLGLRLIYFSYDVKMKEKGDIPEGYSVSREKKERFSLILESASTNQTSMYLCASSFVGGINQPQHFGDGTRLSIL.

The chain couples TRBV11-3 to TRBJ1-2, with D hard to call. Germline-derived CDR1 and CDR2 are SGHNT and YENEEA. This CDR3 contains 14 residues. V lost 1 base, J lost 7 bases, and 13 bases lay in between. The CDR3 spells CASSLVLAFAGYTF. CDR3 in DNA: TGTGCCAGCAGCTTAGTTTTGGCATTTGCTGGCTACACCTTC. The entire variable domain, with the rest obtained from reference TRBV11-3 and TRBJ1-2, is as follows: EAGVVQSPRYKIIEKKQPVAFWCNPISGHNTLYWYLQNLGQGPELLIRYENEEAVDDSQLPKDRFSAERLKGVDSTLKIQPAELGDSAVYLCASSLVLAFAGYTFGSGTRLTVV.

V usage is TRBV28 and J usage is TRBJ1-5; no reliable D call. In germline, CDR1 is MDHEN, CDR2 SYDVKM. CDR3 length: 12 amino acids. Trimming removed 6 bases from V and 6 bases from J, with 9 bases in between. CDR3 in amino acids: CASSEPGQPQHF. The CDR3 DNA sequence: TGTGCCAGCAGCGAGCCGGGTCAGCCCCAGCATTTT.

The chain has TRBV9 and TRBJ2-3; 8 bases match TRBD1. V lost 1 base to trimming and J lost 3 bases; unmatched junction nucleotides: 4. Germline V gene data show CDR1 as SGDLS and CDR2 as YYNGEE. There are 15 residues in the CDR3. The CDR3 is CASSVQQGVTDTQYF. CDR3 sequence (DNA): TGTGCCAGCAGCGTACAACAGGGGGTTACAGATACGCAGTATTTT.

The CDR3 loop is CASSPETSSIRGEQFF. In DNA, the CDR3 is TGCGCCAGCAGCCCTGAGACTAGTTCGATCCGAGGTGAGCAGTTCTTC. The V and J genes are TRBV5-1 and TRBJ2-1; possibly TRBD2 for D (6 bases). The CDR3 spans 16 residues. V was pared by 4 bases and J by 9 bases, with 23 bases between. Germline-derived CDR1 and CDR2 are SGHRS and YFSETQ.

The chain couples TRBV11-2 to TRBJ2-5; 11 positions agree with TRBD2. Germline V gives CDR1 SGHAT, CDR2 FQNNGV. The CDR3 totals 16 residues. V shed 5 bases and J 2 bases; nucleotides not matched to a gene: 7. CDR3 bases: TGTGCCAGCAGCCCAACCCGACTAGCGGGACAAGAGACCCAGTACTTC. It translates to CASSPTRLAGQETQYF. Using reference TRBV11-2 and TRBJ2-5 for the parts outside the CDR3, the full variable domain is EAGVAQSPRYKIIEKRQSVAFWCNPISGHATLYWYQQILGQGPKLLIQFQNNGVVDDSQLPKDRFSAERLKGVDSTLKIQPAKLEDSAVYLCASSPTRLAGQETQYFGPGTRLLVL.

The chain couples TRBV6-4 to TRBJ1-1; a weak D match, TRBD1 (5 bases). The CDR3 is 14 residues long. CDR1 is MRHNA and CDR2 is SNTAGT in the germline V gene. Between the trimmed V and J ends, which lost 6 bases and 1 base, there was a span of 12 bases. CDR3 sequence reads: CASRKFGGNTEAFF. The CDR3 nucleotides read TGTGCCAGCAGAAAATTTGGGGGGAACACTGAAGCTTTCTTT.

Remarks on this clone: This sample includes further DNA sequences coding for the same CDR3. CDR3 protein: CASSPQGLSNQPQHF. The CDR3 DNA reads as TGCGCCAGCAGCCCCCAGGGGTTGAGCAATCAGCCCCAGCATTTT. The rearrangement links TRBV5-1 to TRBJ1-5; tentatively, D is TRBD1 (6 bases). V was clipped by 4 bases and J by 1 base, with 12 bases between them. Germline CDR1 SGHRS, CDR2 YFSETQ. The CDR3 is 15 residues long.